Below are 29 T cell receptor beta chains sequenced from a single sample in a study of OX40 agonist ivuxolimab in advanced cancers. Only in-frame clones appear in the TCRdb table, and some are missing; sequencing was by immunoSEQ multiplex PCR. The table lists about 27,000 clones, over 85% of them singletons. The sequencing used CD4+ or CD8+ T cells sorted from blood, collected in a trial of the OX40 agonist ivuxolimab. The receptors shown here come from an adult with an advanced solid tumor such as melanoma, head and neck, liver or kidney cancer.

This clone has just one count. This chain uses TRBV6-1 with TRBJ2-7, with TRBD1 identical over 10 bases. In germline, CDR1 is MNHNS, CDR2 SASEGT. The trim removed 0 bases at V and 4 bases at J, leaving 6 bases unmatched. This CDR3 spans 16 amino acids. This CDR3 reads CASSEAGTGARYEQYF. The CDR3 region has the DNA TGTGCCAGCAGTGAAGCGGGGACAGGGGCCCGATACGAGCAGTACTTC.

The rearrangement joins TRBV28 to TRBJ1-5; D might be TRBD1 (5 bases). V was cut by 3 bases and J by 4 bases, with 10 bases left in between. This CDR3 has 14 amino acids. The germline CDR1 and CDR2 sequences are MDHEN and SYDVKM. CDR3 region: CASSLLQVNQPQHF. CDR3 bases: TGTGCCAGCAGTTTGCTACAGGTAAATCAGCCCCAGCATTTT.

The CDR3 spells CASSLGLSSYNEQFF. CDR3 in DNA: TGTGCCAGCAGCTTAGGCCTTAGCTCCTACAATGAGCAGTTCTTC. The genes are TRBV11-3 and TRBJ2-1; no clear D gene. The germline gives CDR1 SGHNT, CDR2 YENEEA. The CDR3 runs to 15 residues. Trimming removed 1 base from V and 0 bases from J, with 7 bases in between.

In DNA, the CDR3 is TGTGCCAGCAGTGCAGGGGCGGGATATTTT. It codes for CASSAGAGYF. This chain joins TRBV6-6 and TRBJ1-3; a weak D match, TRBD1 (6 bases). Germline values: CDR1 MNHNY, CDR2 SVGAGI (reference sequence). Trimming stripped 5 bases from V and 15 bases from J, with 11 bases between. CDR3 length: 10 amino acids.

This chain links TRBV9 with TRBJ1-2; 10 positions match TRBD1. CDR1 and CDR2 (germline): SGDLS, YYNGEE. V gave up 6 bases and J gave up 4 bases; unmatched junction bases: 15. CDR3 length: 17 amino acids. The CDR3: CASTGGALTGGFYGYTF. In DNA, the CDR3 is TGTGCCAGCACGGGAGGGGCGTTGACAGGGGGCTTCTATGGCTACACCTTC.

The rearrangement joins TRBV7-2 to TRBJ1-2; 8 nucleotides agree with TRBD1. Looked up from germline, CDR1 is SGHTA and CDR2 is FQGNSA. The CDR3 runs 16 residues. V lost 0 bases to trimming and J lost 8 bases; unmatched junction nucleotides: 11. Here the CDR3 reads CASSLATLGQGSGYTF. DNA for the CDR3: TGTGCCAGCAGCTTAGCCACTCTAGGACAGGGAAGCGGCTACACCTTC. Drawing the rest from reference TRBV7-2 and TRBJ1-2, the complete variable domain is GAGVSQSPSNKVTEKGKDVELRCDPISGHTALYWYRQSLGQGLEFLIYFQGNSAPDKSGLPSDRFSAERTGGSVSTLTIQRTQQEDSAVYLCASSLATLGQGSGYTFGSGTRLTVV.

Written as DNA, the CDR3 is TGTGCCAGCAGCTTAACCACGCTAGGCGAGCAGTACTTC. Translated: CASSLTTLGEQYF. The rearrangement links TRBV7-9 to TRBJ2-7; D unresolved. From germline, CDR1 is SEHNR and CDR2 FQNEAQ (reference sequence). Trimming pared 2 bases from V and 6 bases from J, leaving 11 bases between. This CDR3 has 13 residues. Based on the CDR3 plus reference TRBV7-9 and TRBJ2-7, the full variable domain is DTGVSQNPRHKITKRGQNVTFRCDPISEHNRLYWYRQTLGQGPEFLTYFQNEAQLEKSRLLSDRFSAERPKGSFSTLEIQRTEQGDSAMYLCASSLTTLGEQYFGPGTRLTVT.

The chain recombines TRBV5-6 with TRBJ2-3; 15 bases are a match to TRBD2. The V gene end was trimmed by 4 bases and the J gene end by 3 bases; junction bases not matched to a gene: 0. The germline V gene has CDR1 SGHDT and CDR2 YYEEEE. The CDR3 has 15 amino acids. CDR3 nucleotide sequence: TGTGCCAGCAGCGGACTAGCGGGAGGGACAGATACGCAGTATTTT. Its translation: CASSGLAGGTDTQYF.

The V call is TRBV7-9, the J call TRBJ1-3; no definite D call. CDR3 length: 16 amino acids. Per germline, CDR1 SEHNR and CDR2 FQNEAQ (reference sequence). With 4 bases removed from V and 3 bases from J, the gap between germline ends came to 16 bases. CDR3 amino acids: CASSSINGSFGNTIYF. The CDR3, as DNA: TGTGCCAGCAGCTCAATCAATGGCTCGTTTGGAAACACCATATATTTT.

The J gene is TRBJ1-1, the V gene TRBV4-2, with D perhaps matching TRBD1 (5 bases). Germline V gene sequence: CDR1 LGHNA, CDR2 YNFKEQ. The CDR3 has 17 residues. V was shortened by 0 bases and J by 1 base, with 15 bases between the two germline ends. The CDR3 spells CASSQEELGRGNTEAFF. CDR3 DNA: TGTGCCAGCAGCCAAGAAGAGTTGGGGCGGGGGAACACTGAAGCTTTCTTT.

The rearrangement links TRBV6-6 to TRBJ1-5; D perhaps matches TRBD1 (5 bases). CDR1 is MNHNY and CDR2 is SVGAGI in the germline V gene (reference sequence). The length of the CDR3 is 14 residues. V dropped 8 bases and J dropped 8 bases, with 19 bases sitting between them. CDR3 amino acids: CASWDGSQREPQHF. The CDR3 DNA reads as TGTGCCAGCTGGGACGGATCTCAAAGGGAGCCCCAGCATTTT.

The chain recombines TRBV6-1 with TRBJ2-7; D uncertain. Germline assignment: CDR1 MNHNS and CDR2 SASEGT. V was clipped by 5 bases and J by 0 bases, with 8 bases between them. This CDR3 has 13 residues. CDR3: CASSPSGSYEQYF. The CDR3 DNA follows: TGTGCCAGCAGTCCCAGTGGCTCCTACGAGCAGTACTTC.

V gene TRBV27 combines with J gene TRBJ2-7; no clear D gene. CDR3 length equals 11 residues. The V end lost 4 bases, the J end lost 2 bases, and 3 bases lay between the germline ends. Germline V gene sequence: CDR1 MNHEY, CDR2 SMNVEV (reference sequence). CDR3 loop: CASSSTYEQYF. In DNA form, the CDR3 reads TGTGCCAGCAGTTCCACCTACGAGCAGTACTTC.

A single count supports this clone. The CDR3: CASSLGQNYGYTF. CDR3 nucleotides: TGTGCCAGCAGCTTGGGACAGAACTATGGCTACACCTTC. This sequence joins TRBV5-6 and TRBJ1-2, with D perhaps matching TRBD1 (5 bases). The ends were cut back, 0 bases at V and 2 bases at J, with 5 bases in the middle. The CDR3 has 13 residues. CDR1 SGHDT and CDR2 YYEEEE come from the germline V gene.

The chain couples TRBV28 to TRBJ1-4; tentative D call: TRBD1 (6 bases). Trimming took 2 bases from V and 5 from J, leaving 15 bases between them. Germline lookup yields CDR1 MDHEN and CDR2 SYDVKM. The CDR3 sequence is 16 residues long. The CDR3 is CASSLRFGGINEKLFF. The CDR3 DNA reads TGTGCCAGCAGTTTAAGGTTTGGGGGCATAAATGAAAAACTGTTTTTT.

This chain uses TRBV7-8 with TRBJ2-7, with no clear D. The germline gives CDR1 SGHVS, CDR2 FQNEAQ. Trimming cost V 5 bases and J 4 bases, with 12 bases left between them. This CDR3 is 13 amino acids long. CDR3 loop: CASSILPRYEQYF. In DNA, the CDR3 is TGTGCCAGCAGCATCCTACCCAGATACGAGCAGTACTTC.

The V call is TRBV7-3, the J call TRBJ2-1, with a tentative D call TRBD2 (6 bases). This CDR3 has 15 residues. The germline CDR1 and CDR2 sequences are SGHTA and FQGTGA. Trimming shortened V by 5 bases and J by 2 bases, and 13 bases separated the two germline ends. The CDR3 DNA follows: TGTGCCAGCAGCCCCCTAGCGAGGCCCTACAATGAGCAGTTCTTC. This codes for CASSPLARPYNEQFF.

The chain links TRBV14 to TRBJ2-7, with D possibly called TRBD1 or TRBD2 (5 bases each). Looked up from germline, CDR1 is SGHDN and CDR2 is FVKESK. The V and J ends lost 4 bases and 3 bases respectively, with 13 bases between them. The CDR3 is 14 residues long. The CDR3 sequence is CASSPWDGNYEQYF. The CDR3 region has the DNA TGTGCCAGCAGCCCTTGGGACGGTAACTACGAGCAGTACTTC.

The chain carries TRBV9 and TRBJ1-1; no clear D gene. Trimming left V 4 bases short and J 9 bases short, with 16 bases between. The CDR3 totals 13 residues. Germline V gene data show CDR1 as SGDLS and CDR2 as YYNGEE. The CDR3 sequence: CASSLGREEKAFF. CDR3 coding DNA: TGTGCCAGCAGCCTTGGACGGGAGGAGAAAGCTTTCTTT.

The V and J genes are TRBV9 and TRBJ2-7, with D possibly being TRBD1 (5 bases). Germline V gene sequence: CDR1 SGDLS, CDR2 YYNGEE. V was trimmed by 3 bases and J by 4 bases, leaving 8 bases between them. The CDR3 is made up of 12 amino acids. In DNA, the CDR3 is TGTGCCAGCAGCGGCGACAGTTACGAGCAGTACTTC. Translation gives CASSGDSYEQYF.

The chain has TRBV2 and TRBJ2-5; D not certain. The germline gives CDR1 SNHLY, CDR2 FYNNEI. This CDR3 is 16 amino acids long. The V end was cut by 0 bases, the J end by 2 bases, with 13 bases between. CDR3 residues: CASSEALGSSQETQYF. In nucleotides, the CDR3 is TGTGCCAGCAGTGAAGCGCTTGGATCGTCTCAAGAGACCCAGTACTTC.

A single count supports this clone. The chain combines TRBV6-5 with TRBJ2-4; no definite D call. Germline CDR1 MNHEY, CDR2 SVGAGI. CDR3 length: 10 residues. V was pared by 5 bases and J by 11 bases, with 7 bases between. The CDR3 DNA follows: TGTGCCAGCAGTGAACGGGTTCAGTACTTC. This sequence encodes CASSERVQYF.

The chain links TRBV27 to TRBJ2-5, with no clear D. Trimming cost V 2 bases and J 2 bases, with 15 bases left between them. CDR1 and CDR2 from the germline V gene are MNHEY and SMNVEV (reference sequence). The CDR3 is 16 residues long. CDR3 sequence: CASSLPMHRVQETQYF. The CDR3 region has the DNA TGTGCCAGCAGTTTACCCATGCATCGGGTGCAAGAGACCCAGTACTTC.

This clone was observed once. The rearrangement joins TRBV15 to TRBJ2-7; no clear D gene. Germline V CDR1 and CDR2: LNHNV, YYDKDF (reference sequence). There are 14 residues in the CDR3. V lost 5 bases and J 0 bases, leaving 11 bases between the germline ends. The CDR3 spells CATSSTTSSYEQYF. The CDR3 coding sequence is TGTGCCACCAGCTCCACGACATCCTCCTACGAGCAGTACTTC.

This clone was recorded only once. V and J are TRBV19 and TRBJ1-2, with TRBD1 as a possible D gene (6 bases). CDR3 size: 14 residues. The germline V gene has CDR1 LNHDA and CDR2 SQIVND (reference sequence). Trimming left V 4 bases short and J 4 bases short, with 13 bases between. CDR3 sequence (DNA): TGTGCCAGTAGTACGCGGAGGGACATCTATGGCTACACCTTC. It codes for CASSTRRDIYGYTF.

The chain recombines TRBV11-2 with TRBJ2-3; D unresolved. From germline, CDR1 is SGHAT and CDR2 FQNNGV. V shed 5 bases and J shed 4 bases, with 13 bases lying between them. There are 14 residues in the CDR3. The CDR3 loop is CASSPKWGPDTQYF. DNA for the CDR3: TGTGCCAGCAGCCCGAAGTGGGGTCCAGATACGCAGTATTTT.

The chain carries TRBV5-6 and TRBJ2-1; 9 bases line up with TRBD1. CDR1 SGHDT and CDR2 YYEEEE come from the germline V gene. The CDR3 extends over 15 amino acids. The J segment lost 4 bases and the V segment lost 4 bases, leaving 6 bases of the junction unmatched. For the CDR3, the DNA is TGTGCCAGCAGCGTGGGACAGGGCCGTTACAATGAGCAGTTCTTC. As protein: CASSVGQGRYNEQFF.

This clone was observed once. V gene TRBV2 combines with J gene TRBJ2-1; TRBD1 might be the D (5 bases). The CDR3 loop spans 15 amino acids. Germline-derived CDR1 and CDR2 are SNHLY and FYNNEI. V was trimmed by 4 bases and J by 5 bases, leaving 15 bases between them. The CDR3 spells CASSVRQGVDNEQFF. The CDR3, as DNA: TGTGCCAGCAGTGTACGGCAGGGTGTCGACAATGAGCAGTTCTTC. Filled out from reference TRBV2 and TRBJ2-1, the complete variable domain reads EPEVTQTPSHQVTQMGQEVILRCVPISNHLYFYWYRQILGQKVEFLVSFYNNEISEKSEIFDDQFSVERPDGSNFTLKIRSTKLEDSAMYFCASSVRQGVDNEQFFGPGTRLTVL.

The chain has TRBV5-1 and TRBJ2-1; D is tentatively TRBD1 or TRBD2 (5 bases each). CDR1 and CDR2 from the germline V gene are SGHRS and YFSETQ. Between the trimmed V and J ends, which lost 4 bases and 2 bases, there was a span of 13 bases. This CDR3 has 15 amino acids. The CDR3 sequence: CASSGTETAYNEQFF. The CDR3 DNA follows: TGCGCCAGCAGCGGGACCGAAACGGCCTACAATGAGCAGTTCTTC.